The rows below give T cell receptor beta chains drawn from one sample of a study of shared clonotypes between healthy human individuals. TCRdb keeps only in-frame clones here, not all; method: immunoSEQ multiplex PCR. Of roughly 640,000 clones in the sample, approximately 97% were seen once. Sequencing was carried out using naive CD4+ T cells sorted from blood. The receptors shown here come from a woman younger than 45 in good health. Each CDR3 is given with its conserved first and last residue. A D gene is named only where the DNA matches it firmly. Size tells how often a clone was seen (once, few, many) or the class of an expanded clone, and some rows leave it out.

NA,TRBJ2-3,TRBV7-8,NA,CASSPGGAYTDTQYF,TGTGCCAGCAGCCCGGGCGGGGCTTACACAGATACGCAGTATTTT
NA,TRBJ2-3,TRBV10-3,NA,CAISEGEPDTQYF,TGTGCCATCAGCGAGGGGGAGCCAGATACGCAGTATTTT
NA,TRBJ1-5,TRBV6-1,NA,CASTPEGHSNQPQHF,TGTGCCAGCACCCCTGAAGGACACAGCAATCAGCCCCAGCATTTT
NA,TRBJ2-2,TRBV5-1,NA,CASSLDAGPTGELFF,TGCGCCAGCAGCTTGGATGCAGGGCCGACCGGGGAGCTGTTTTTT
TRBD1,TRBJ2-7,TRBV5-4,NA,CASSVKGTASYEQYF,TGTGCCAGCAGCGTTAAGGGGACAGCCTCCTACGAGCAGTACTTC
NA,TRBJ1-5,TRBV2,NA,CASSESRDQPQHF,TGTGCCAGCAGTGAAAGTCGGGATCAGCCCCAGCATTTT
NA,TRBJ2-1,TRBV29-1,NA,CSVPGGGLSYNEQFF,TGCAGCGTCCCGGGAGGGGGCTTAAGTTACAATGAGCAGTTCTTC
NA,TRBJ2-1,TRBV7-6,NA,CASSSSGGGYNEQFF,TGTGCCAGCAGCTCCTCCGGGGGTGGGTACAATGAGCAGTTCTTC
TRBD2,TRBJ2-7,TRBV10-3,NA,CAISESGGESSYEQYF,TGTGCCATCAGTGAGTCCGGGGGGGAAAGCTCCTACGAGCAGTACTTC
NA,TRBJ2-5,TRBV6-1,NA,CASTLDLGSQYF,TGTGCCAGCACCCTGGACCTGGGGTCCCAGTACTTC
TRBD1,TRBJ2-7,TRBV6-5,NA,CASSPGDSSYEQYF,TGTGCCAGCAGCCCCGGGGACAGTTCCTACGAGCAGTACTTC
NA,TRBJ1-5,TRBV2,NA,CASRDSWNQPQHF,TGTGCCAGCCGAGACAGCTGGAATCAGCCCCAGCATTTT
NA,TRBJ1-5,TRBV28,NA,CASSFMRGLSNQPQHF,TGTGCCAGCAGTTTTATGCGGGGGCTAAGCAATCAGCCCCAGCATTTT
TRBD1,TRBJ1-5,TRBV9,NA,CASSVEDRGGQPQHF,TGTGCCAGCAGCGTAGAGGACAGGGGTGGACAGCCCCAGCATTTT
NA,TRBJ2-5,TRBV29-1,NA,CSGTWGQETQYF,TGCAGCGGTACCTGGGGACAAGAGACCCAGTACTTC
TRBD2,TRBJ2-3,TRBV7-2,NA,CASSLALTSGSIDTQYF,TGTGCCAGCAGCTTAGCGCTTACTAGCGGGAGCATTGATACGCAGTATTTT
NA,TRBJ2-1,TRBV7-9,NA,CATEKFGPNEQFF,TGTGCCACCGAAAAATTCGGACCTAATGAGCAGTTCTTC
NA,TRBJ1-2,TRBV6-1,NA,CASSDIAAVGRLYGYTF,TGTGCCAGCAGTGATATTGCGGCGGTTGGCAGACTCTATGGCTACACCTTC
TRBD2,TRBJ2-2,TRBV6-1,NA,CASTGGPGELFF,TGTGCCAGCACGGGGGGTCCCGGGGAGCTGTTTTTT
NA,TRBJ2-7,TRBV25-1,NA,CASRGRNSYEQYF,TGTGCCAGCCGGGGACGGAACTCCTACGAGCAGTACTTC
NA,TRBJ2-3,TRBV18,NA,CASSPTFSTDTQYF,TGTGCCAGCTCTCCGACGTTTAGCACAGATACGCAGTATTTT
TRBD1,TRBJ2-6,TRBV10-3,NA,CAINRGTGANVLTF,TGTGCCATCAACAGGGGGACTGGGGCCAACGTCCTGACTTTC
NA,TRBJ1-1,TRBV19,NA,CASSPGERKAFF,TGTGCCAGTTCCCCGGGGGAAAGAAAAGCTTTCTTT
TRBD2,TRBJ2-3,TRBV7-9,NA,CASSLVRTSGSDTQYF,TGTGCCAGCAGCTTAGTTAGGACTAGCGGGAGCGATACGCAGTATTTT
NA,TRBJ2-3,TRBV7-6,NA,CASSLAPGGTDTQYF,TGTGCCAGCAGCTTAGCGCCGGGAGGCACAGATACGCAGTATTTT
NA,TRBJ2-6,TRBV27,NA,CASSPSPGANVLTF,TGTGCCAGCAGTCCGAGCCCTGGGGCCAACGTCCTGACTTTC
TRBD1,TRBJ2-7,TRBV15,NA,CATSREPGQGTYEQYF,TGTGCCACCAGCAGGGAACCGGGACAGGGCACCTACGAGCAGTACTTC
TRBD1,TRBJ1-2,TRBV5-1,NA,CASSFWDRTASYGYTF,TGCGCCAGCAGCTTCTGGGACAGGACAGCTAGCTATGGCTACACCTTC
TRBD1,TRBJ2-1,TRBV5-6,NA,CASSLWVRQGGYNEQFF,TGTGCCAGCAGCTTGTGGGTGAGACAGGGGGGTTACAATGAGCAGTTCTTC
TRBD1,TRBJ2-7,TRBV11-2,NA,CASSSYRGLRYEQYF,TGTGCCAGCAGCTCATACAGGGGGCTTCGCTACGAGCAGTACTTC
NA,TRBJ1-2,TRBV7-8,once,CASSLGDGYRGYTF,TGTGCCAGCAGCTTAGGGGATGGGTATCGGGGCTACACCTTC
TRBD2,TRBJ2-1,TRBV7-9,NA,CASSSGLAGVGNEQFF,TGTGCCAGCAGCTCCGGACTAGCGGGAGTCGGCAATGAGCAGTTCTTC
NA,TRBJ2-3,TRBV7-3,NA,CASSSIGTSTDTQYF,TGTGCCAGCAGCTCCATCGGGACATCCACAGATACGCAGTATTTT
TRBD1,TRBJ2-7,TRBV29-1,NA,CSVEGQGAYEQYF,TGCAGCGTTGAAGGTCAGGGGGCTTACGAGCAGTACTTC
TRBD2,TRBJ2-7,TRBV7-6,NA,CASSPALTSGIVYEQYF,TGTGCCAGCAGCCCCGCCCTGACTAGCGGGATAGTCTACGAGCAGTACTTC
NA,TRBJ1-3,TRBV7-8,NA,CASSPDLVGNTIYF,TGTGCCAGCAGCCCGGACTTAGTTGGAAACACCATATATTTT
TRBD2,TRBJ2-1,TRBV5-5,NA,CASSLVALGTSKLEQFF,TGTGCCAGCAGCTTGGTGGCGTTGGGGACTAGTAAACTTGAGCAGTTCTTC
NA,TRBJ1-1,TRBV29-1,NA,CSVVPAVNTEAFF,TGCAGCGTTGTTCCGGCGGTAAACACTGAAGCTTTCTTT
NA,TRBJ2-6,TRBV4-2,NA,CASSQEVGSGANVLTF,TGTGCCAGCAGCCAAGAGGTGGGCTCTGGGGCCAACGTCCTGACTTTC
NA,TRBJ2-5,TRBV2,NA,CASSGAPIGETQYF,TGTGCCAGCAGTGGAGCCCCTATTGGAGAGACCCAGTACTTC
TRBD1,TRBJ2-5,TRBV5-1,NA,CASSLEGGRETQYF,TGCGCCAGCAGCTTGGAAGGGGGCAGGGAGACCCAGTACTTC
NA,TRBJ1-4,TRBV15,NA,CATSVGTITTNEKLFF,TGTGCCACCAGCGTTGGGACAATTACAACTAATGAAAAACTGTTTTTT
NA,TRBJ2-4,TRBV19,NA,CASSIGLAKNIQYF,TGTGCCAGTAGTATTGGGCTAGCCAAAAACATTCAGTACTTC
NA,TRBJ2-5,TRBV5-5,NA,CASSLNFAGLETQYF,TGTGCCAGCAGCTTGAACTTCGCGGGGCTCGAGACCCAGTACTTC
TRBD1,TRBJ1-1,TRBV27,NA,CASSPRQGGSTEAFF,TGTGCCAGCAGTCCTAGACAGGGAGGGAGCACTGAAGCTTTCTTT
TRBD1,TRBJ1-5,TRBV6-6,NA,CASSRQGARDQPQHF,TGTGCCAGCAGTCGACAGGGGGCGCGAGATCAGCCCCAGCATTTT
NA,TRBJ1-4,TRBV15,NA,CATSRDPPGENEKLFF,TGTGCCACCAGCAGAGATCCCCCCGGAGAGAATGAAAAACTGTTTTTT
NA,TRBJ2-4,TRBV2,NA,CASMNWRGNIQYF,TGTGCCAGCATGAACTGGAGAGGGAACATTCAGTACTTC
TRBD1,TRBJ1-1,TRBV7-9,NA,CASSLVFRGTEAFF,TGTGCCAGCAGCTTAGTATTCAGGGGGACTGAAGCTTTCTTT
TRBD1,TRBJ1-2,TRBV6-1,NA,CASSETTGLGYTF,TGTGCCAGCAGTGAAACGACAGGGCTTGGCTACACCTTC
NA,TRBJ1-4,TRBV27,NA,CASTYGANEKLFF,TGTGCCAGCACTTACGGGGCTAATGAAAAACTGTTTTTT
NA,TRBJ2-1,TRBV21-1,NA,CASSKVRLPSGRSGNEQFF,TGTGCCAGCAGCAAAGTCCGGTTACCTAGCGGGAGATCGGGCAATGAGCAGTTCTTC
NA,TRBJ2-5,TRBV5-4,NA,CASSRPPVGETQYF,TGTGCCAGCAGCCGGCCTCCGGTGGGAGAGACCCAGTACTTC
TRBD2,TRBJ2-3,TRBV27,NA,CASSTGLAGMGGADTQYF,TGTGCCAGCAGTACGGGGCTAGCGGGGATGGGCGGGGCAGATACGCAGTATTTT